The entry that follows covers one TCR beta chain sequence. This specimen comes from a study of T cell responses to AZD1222 COVID-19 vaccine. This CDR3 contains 14 residues. V was cut by 5 bases and J by 6 bases, with 16 bases left in between. The germline V gene has CDR1 SEHNR and CDR2 FQNEAQ (reference sequence). Method: immunoSEQ multiplex PCR; TCRdb's copy keeps in-frame clones and lacks some. Of over 50,000 clones in the sample, 84% are singletons; the top ten hold around 7.3%. The receptor comes from an adult in good health. The material was peripheral blood, obtained on day 0 of AZD1222 vaccination. This sequence joins TRBV7-9 and TRBJ2-5; D may be TRBD1 (5 bases). CDR3 sequence reads: CASSPVVSGQTQYF. The CDR3 DNA sequence: TGTGCCAGCAGCCCGGTGGTGTCAGGGCAGACCCAGTACTTC.